A selection of T cell receptor beta chains follows, all from one sample in a study of cytomegalovirus exposure and HLA in healthy donors. The protocol was immunoSEQ multiplex PCR, while the TCRdb copy is restricted to in-frame clones and leaves out a portion. Of around 94,000 clones in the sample, approximately 77% are singletons; the top ten hold around 5%. Specimen: PBMCs. These TCRs come from a woman in her 40s in good health and CMV-seronegative. CDR3s include the opening cysteine and the closing phenylalanine or tryptophan. Fields, in order: clone size, V gene, J gene, D gene, CDR3 DNA, CDR3 protein. D genes are given only for firm matches. Only some rows state a clone size, as once, few, many or a class for expanded clones.

clone size: NA
V gene: TRBV29-1
J gene: TRBJ1-1
D gene: NA
CDR3 DNA: TGCAGCGCTCGGGGCAGGGGGAACACTGAAGCTTTCTTT
CDR3 protein: CSARGRGNTEAFF

clone size: NA
V gene: TRBV5-6
J gene: TRBJ2-4
D gene: NA
CDR3 DNA: TGTGCCAGCAGCTTTGGGGGCCAAAACATTCAGTACTTC
CDR3 protein: CASSFGGQNIQYF

clone size: NA
V gene: TRBV30
J gene: TRBJ1-2
D gene: NA
CDR3 DNA: TGTGCCTGGAGTTACGCAGGAGGCTACACCTTC
CDR3 protein: CAWSYAGGYTF

clone size: NA
V gene: TRBV5-6
J gene: TRBJ2-7
D gene: TRBD1
CDR3 DNA: TGTGCCAGCAGCTGGGGGACAGGCTACGAGCAGTACTTC
CDR3 protein: CASSWGTGYEQYF

clone size: NA
V gene: TRBV21-1
J gene: TRBJ1-1
D gene: NA
CDR3 DNA: TGTGCCAGCAACAACCCCCGGGAAGGGGGCGTTCACACTGAAGCTTTCTTT
CDR3 protein: CASNNPREGGVHTEAFF

clone size: NA
V gene: TRBV28
J gene: TRBJ1-2
D gene: NA
CDR3 DNA: TGTGCCAGCAGTTCGATGACAGGCAGAGGTGGCTACACCTTC
CDR3 protein: CASSSMTGRGGYTF

clone size: NA
V gene: TRBV5-1
J gene: TRBJ1-2
D gene: TRBD1
CDR3 DNA: TGCGCCAGCAGCACCGGGACAGGGGGTAGTGGAGGCTACACCTTC
CDR3 protein: CASSTGTGGSGGYTF

clone size: NA
V gene: TRBV27
J gene: TRBJ2-1
D gene: NA
CDR3 DNA: TGTGCCAGCAGACCGCGACTAGTAAATGAGCAGTTCTTC
CDR3 protein: CASRPRLVNEQFF

clone size: NA
V gene: TRBV7-9
J gene: TRBJ2-7
D gene: TRBD2
CDR3 DNA: TGTGCCAGCAGCTCCAGTGGTAGCGGGGGGGACGAGCAGTACTTC
CDR3 protein: CASSSSGSGGDEQYF

clone size: NA
V gene: TRBV11-2
J gene: TRBJ2-7
D gene: NA
CDR3 DNA: TGTGCCAGCAGCTTGGGGGGGCGGAGCGAGCAGTACTTC
CDR3 protein: CASSLGGRSEQYF

clone size: few
V gene: TRBV7-9
J gene: TRBJ1-1
D gene: NA
CDR3 DNA: TGTGCCAGCAGCTTAGCCGCGGGGGCGTCGACTGAAGCTTTCTTT
CDR3 protein: CASSLAAGASTEAFF

clone size: NA
V gene: TRBV7-8
J gene: TRBJ1-2
D gene: NA
CDR3 DNA: TGTGCCAGCAGCTTAACAAATGCTAACTATGGCTACACCTTC
CDR3 protein: CASSLTNANYGYTF

clone size: NA
V gene: TRBV4-3
J gene: TRBJ2-5
D gene: NA
CDR3 DNA: TGCGCCAGCAGCCAAGATATCCAAGAGACCCAGTACTTC
CDR3 protein: CASSQDIQETQYF

clone size: NA
V gene: TRBV5-6
J gene: TRBJ1-3
D gene: NA
CDR3 DNA: TGTGCCAGCAGCCATAGCGGGGCCAGCTTGTCCGGAAACACCATATATTTT
CDR3 protein: CASSHSGASLSGNTIYF

clone size: NA
V gene: TRBV7-2
J gene: TRBJ2-3
D gene: NA
CDR3 DNA: TGTGCCAGCAGCTTAGTCGGTAGCTCGATTTTAGCGACTACAGATACGCAGTATTTT
CDR3 protein: CASSLVGSSILATTDTQYF

clone size: NA
V gene: TRBV10-3
J gene: TRBJ2-7
D gene: NA
CDR3 DNA: TGTGCCATCAGTGAGTTATCAGCGCTTGATGAGCAGTACTTC
CDR3 protein: CAISELSALDEQYF

clone size: NA
V gene: TRBV4-2
J gene: TRBJ1-4
D gene: TRBD1
CDR3 DNA: TGTGCCAGCAGTCTGGACAGGGGAAGTGAAAAACTGTTTTTT
CDR3 protein: CASSLDRGSEKLFF

clone size: few
V gene: TRBV6-6
J gene: TRBJ2-7
D gene: TRBD1
CDR3 DNA: TGTGCCAGCAGTTACGGGACAGGGGGATACGAGCAGTACTTC
CDR3 protein: CASSYGTGGYEQYF

clone size: NA
V gene: TRBV7-9
J gene: TRBJ2-6
D gene: NA
CDR3 DNA: TGTGCCAGCAGTACCGGACACAACTCTGGGGCCAACGTCCTGACTTTC
CDR3 protein: CASSTGHNSGANVLTF

clone size: NA
V gene: TRBV9
J gene: TRBJ2-2
D gene: NA
CDR3 DNA: TGTGCCAGCAGCGTACCAAACAGTGCCGGGGAGCTGTTTTTT
CDR3 protein: CASSVPNSAGELFF

clone size: NA
V gene: TRBV7-8
J gene: TRBJ2-7
D gene: NA
CDR3 DNA: TGTGCCAGCAGCTCCCAAGGGGTAACCTTGTTCGAGCAGTACTTC
CDR3 protein: CASSSQGVTLFEQYF

clone size: NA
V gene: TRBV2
J gene: TRBJ1-1
D gene: NA
CDR3 DNA: TGTGCCAGCAGTGAAGTGGTGAGGGTAGGGGGTAACACTGAAGCTTTCTTT
CDR3 protein: CASSEVVRVGGNTEAFF

clone size: NA
V gene: TRBV4-1
J gene: TRBJ2-3
D gene: TRBD1
CDR3 DNA: TGCGCCAGCAGCCAAAAGGGACAGGGGAGCACAGATACGCAGTATTTT
CDR3 protein: CASSQKGQGSTDTQYF

clone size: NA
V gene: TRBV5-4
J gene: TRBJ2-3
D gene: NA
CDR3 DNA: TGTGCCAGCAGCCCGGCACAAGCAACAGGGAGGCAGTATTTT
CDR3 protein: CASSPAQATGRQYF

clone size: once
V gene: TRBV2
J gene: TRBJ1-3
D gene: NA
CDR3 DNA: TGTGCCAGTAGGATGGCCGGGAACACCATATATTTT
CDR3 protein: CASRMAGNTIYF

clone size: NA
V gene: TRBV18
J gene: TRBJ1-1
D gene: TRBD1
CDR3 DNA: TGTGCCAGCTCCGTCGACAGGGGCCCTAACACTGAAGCTTTCTTT
CDR3 protein: CASSVDRGPNTEAFF

clone size: NA
V gene: TRBV27
J gene: TRBJ2-7
D gene: NA
CDR3 DNA: TGTGCCAGCAGTTTCTCCGGGAGCTCCTACGAGCAGTACTTC
CDR3 protein: CASSFSGSSYEQYF

clone size: NA
V gene: TRBV6-5
J gene: TRBJ2-7
D gene: TRBD1
CDR3 DNA: TGTGCCAGCAGTAGCCTGGGGACAGGGTCCGAGCAGTACTTC
CDR3 protein: CASSSLGTGSEQYF

clone size: NA
V gene: TRBV6-6
J gene: TRBJ1-4
D gene: TRBD1
CDR3 DNA: TGTGCCAGCAGTTACTCGGGCAGGGGGGAAGAAAAACTGTTTTTT
CDR3 protein: CASSYSGRGEEKLFF

clone size: few
V gene: TRBV2
J gene: TRBJ1-2
D gene: NA
CDR3 DNA: TGTGCCAGCTTACTTGACAGGACCGACTATGGCTACACCTTC
CDR3 protein: CASLLDRTDYGYTF

clone size: NA
V gene: TRBV29-1
J gene: TRBJ1-2
D gene: TRBD1
CDR3 DNA: TGCAGCGTTGAATCCTTTACCGGGACAGAGACCTATGGCTACACCTTC
CDR3 protein: CSVESFTGTETYGYTF

clone size: NA
V gene: TRBV2
J gene: TRBJ1-1
D gene: NA
CDR3 DNA: TGTGCCAGCGGGGCGGCAGGGAAGGACACTGAAGCTTTCTTT
CDR3 protein: CASGAAGKDTEAFF

clone size: NA
V gene: TRBV7-8
J gene: TRBJ2-5
D gene: NA
CDR3 DNA: TGTGCCAGCAGCTTATCGGTCAACCAAGAGACCCAGTACTTC
CDR3 protein: CASSLSVNQETQYF

clone size: once
V gene: TRBV6-6
J gene: TRBJ1-2
D gene: TRBD1
CDR3 DNA: TGTGCCAGCAGGACGGACAGGGGGCTGAGCTATGGCTACACCTTC
CDR3 protein: CASRTDRGLSYGYTF

clone size: NA
V gene: TRBV7-9
J gene: TRBJ1-2
D gene: NA
CDR3 DNA: TGTGCCAGCAGCATCGGAGGTCAGCCATTTCGGGGCTACACCTTC
CDR3 protein: CASSIGGQPFRGYTF

clone size: NA
V gene: TRBV5-5
J gene: TRBJ1-2
D gene: TRBD1
CDR3 DNA: TGTGCCAGCAGCTCCTCAGGGGGCGAGGTCTATGGCTACACCTTC
CDR3 protein: CASSSSGGEVYGYTF

clone size: NA
V gene: TRBV7-9
J gene: TRBJ1-1
D gene: NA
CDR3 DNA: TGTGCCAGCAACTCCGGGACTTTGGTTCGACGGACTGAAGCTTTCTTT
CDR3 protein: CASNSGTLVRRTEAFF

clone size: NA
V gene: TRBV6-5
J gene: TRBJ2-2
D gene: TRBD1
CDR3 DNA: TGTGCCAGCAGTTTGACAGGGCGTTCCGGGGAGCTGTTTTTT
CDR3 protein: CASSLTGRSGELFF

clone size: few
V gene: TRBV29-1
J gene: TRBJ1-4
D gene: NA
CDR3 DNA: TGCAGCGTTACAGGGTTTGGTAATGAAAAACTGTTTTTT
CDR3 protein: CSVTGFGNEKLFF

clone size: NA
V gene: TRBV7-2
J gene: TRBJ2-3
D gene: NA
CDR3 DNA: TGTGCCAGCAGACCCCCGGACATGTCCCAGGGTACGCAGTATTTT
CDR3 protein: CASRPPDMSQGTQYF

clone size: NA
V gene: TRBV7-2
J gene: TRBJ1-2
D gene: TRBD1
CDR3 DNA: TGTGCCAGCAGCTTAGAAAGACAGGGCTCCTATGGCTACACCTTC
CDR3 protein: CASSLERQGSYGYTF

clone size: NA
V gene: TRBV7-2
J gene: TRBJ1-3
D gene: NA
CDR3 DNA: TGTGCCAGCAGCTTAGCGGCAGGGGCTCGATCTGGAAACACCATATATTTT
CDR3 protein: CASSLAAGARSGNTIYF

clone size: few
V gene: TRBV6-1
J gene: TRBJ1-4
D gene: TRBD1
CDR3 DNA: TGTGCCAGCAGTGGGACAGGGGGTGGAGAAAAACTGTTTTTT
CDR3 protein: CASSGTGGGEKLFF

clone size: NA
V gene: TRBV7-6
J gene: TRBJ1-4
D gene: NA
CDR3 DNA: TGTGCCAGCAGCCAACAGGAGGGTAATGAAAAACTGTTTTTT
CDR3 protein: CASSQQEGNEKLFF

clone size: NA
V gene: TRBV19
J gene: TRBJ1-2
D gene: TRBD1
CDR3 DNA: TGTGCCAGTAGCGAGGGACAGAACTATGGCTACACCTTC
CDR3 protein: CASSEGQNYGYTF

clone size: NA
V gene: TRBV27
J gene: TRBJ2-2
D gene: NA
CDR3 DNA: TGTGCCAGCAGTTTTCGCGCCGGGGAGCTGTTTTTT
CDR3 protein: CASSFRAGELFF

clone size: NA
V gene: TRBV27
J gene: TRBJ1-1
D gene: NA
CDR3 DNA: TGTGCCAGCACCCGGGGGACGCTGATGAACACTGAAGCTTTCTTT
CDR3 protein: CASTRGTLMNTEAFF

clone size: few
V gene: TRBV2
J gene: TRBJ1-1
D gene: NA
CDR3 DNA: TGTGCCAGCATGAACGCGGGCTCGGCTGAAGCTTTCTTT
CDR3 protein: CASMNAGSAEAFF

clone size: NA
V gene: TRBV5-1
J gene: TRBJ2-1
D gene: TRBD2
CDR3 DNA: TGCGCCAGCACATTAGCGGGGGGCTCCTACAATGAGCAGTTCTTC
CDR3 protein: CASTLAGGSYNEQFF

clone size: once
V gene: TRBV6-1
J gene: TRBJ2-2
D gene: NA
CDR3 DNA: TGTGCCAGTACAGGGTTTAACACCGGGGAGCTGTTTTTT
CDR3 protein: CASTGFNTGELFF

clone size: NA
V gene: TRBV7-2
J gene: TRBJ1-4
D gene: TRBD1
CDR3 DNA: TGTGCCAGCAGCTCACTCGGACAGGGGGGGTTGACAGAAAAACTGTTTTTT
CDR3 protein: CASSSLGQGGLTEKLFF

clone size: NA
V gene: TRBV6-5
J gene: TRBJ2-7
D gene: TRBD1
CDR3 DNA: TGTGCCAGCAGTCAGGACAGGGGGAGCTACGAGCAGTACTTC
CDR3 protein: CASSQDRGSYEQYF

clone size: once
V gene: TRBV6-5
J gene: TRBJ2-7
D gene: NA
CDR3 DNA: TGTGCCAGCAGTTACCTGGACAGCCGATCCTACGAGCAGTACTTC
CDR3 protein: CASSYLDSRSYEQYF

clone size: NA
V gene: TRBV11-2
J gene: TRBJ1-3
D gene: TRBD1
CDR3 DNA: TGTGCCAGCAGCTTATACAGGGGAACGCGGGGAAACACCATATATTTT
CDR3 protein: CASSLYRGTRGNTIYF

clone size: once
V gene: TRBV27
J gene: TRBJ2-7
D gene: NA
CDR3 DNA: TGTGCCAGCAGTCCAGTAGACAGCTACTACGAGCAGTACTTC
CDR3 protein: CASSPVDSYYEQYF